Reported below is one T cell receptor (beta chain). In the study's own analysis: For nucleated cells, counts were estimated from reference gene primer amplification. The assay was immunoSEQ multiplex PCR, and TCRdb's table has in-frame clones only and misses some. D and trimming were read from the DNA, whereas the V and J calls and clone size are those reported in that table. This table has roughly 200,000 clones, over 80% appearing once. These data are taken from a study of blood T cell repertoires in COVID-19. Enrollment of patients from Seattle took place during active infection, with longitudinal follow-up. V lost 8 bases and J lost 3, with 11 bases in between. Germline CDR1 MNHEY, CDR2 SVGAGI. The CDR3 is made up of 13 amino acids.

This receptor was obtained from a woman in her 40s with COVID-19, enrolled during active disease. Sequences were obtained from peripheral blood. The chain combines TRBV6-5 with TRBJ1-5; a possible D gene is TRBD1 (5 bases). This chain's CDR3 is CASSDSSNQPQHF. Here the CDR3 DNA reads TGTGCCAGCTCCGACAGCTCCAATCAGCCCCAGCATTTT.